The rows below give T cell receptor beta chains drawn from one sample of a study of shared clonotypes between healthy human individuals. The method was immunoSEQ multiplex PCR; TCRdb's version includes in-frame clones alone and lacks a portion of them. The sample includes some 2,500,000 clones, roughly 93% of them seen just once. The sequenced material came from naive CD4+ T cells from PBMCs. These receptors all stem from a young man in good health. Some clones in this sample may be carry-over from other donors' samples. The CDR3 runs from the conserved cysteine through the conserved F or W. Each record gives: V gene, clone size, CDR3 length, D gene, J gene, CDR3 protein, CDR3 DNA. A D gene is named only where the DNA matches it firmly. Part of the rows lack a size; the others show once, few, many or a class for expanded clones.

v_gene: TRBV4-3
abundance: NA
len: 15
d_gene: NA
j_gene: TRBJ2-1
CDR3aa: CASSQGRTPYNEQFF
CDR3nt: TGCGCCAGCAGCCAAGGCAGGACCCCCTACAATGAGCAGTTCTTC

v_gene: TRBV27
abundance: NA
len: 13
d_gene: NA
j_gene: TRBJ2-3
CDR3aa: CASRPVGTDTQYF
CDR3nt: TGTGCCAGCAGACCCGTCGGCACAGATACGCAGTATTTT

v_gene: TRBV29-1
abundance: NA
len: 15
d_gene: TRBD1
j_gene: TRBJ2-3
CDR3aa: CSVLGGTGVTDTQYF
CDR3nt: TGCAGCGTTCTGGGCGGGACAGGGGTCACAGATACGCAGTATTTT

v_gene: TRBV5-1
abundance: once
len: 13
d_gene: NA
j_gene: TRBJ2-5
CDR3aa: CASSLDPGETQYF
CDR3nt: TGCGCCAGCAGCTTGGATCCAGGGGAGACCCAGTACTTC

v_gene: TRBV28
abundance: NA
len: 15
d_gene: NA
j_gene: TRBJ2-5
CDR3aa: CASSPPGGLRETQYF
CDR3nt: TGTGCCAGCAGTCCGCCCGGCGGGTTAAGGGAGACCCAGTACTTC

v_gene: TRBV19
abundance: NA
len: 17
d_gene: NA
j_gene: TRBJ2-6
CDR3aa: CASKVGREIAGANVLTF
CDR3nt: TGTGCCAGTAAGGTTGGCAGGGAAATTGCTGGGGCCAACGTCCTGACTTTC

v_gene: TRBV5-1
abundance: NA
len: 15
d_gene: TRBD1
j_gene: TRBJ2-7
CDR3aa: CASSLEQGASYEQYF
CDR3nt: TGCGCCAGCAGCTTGGAACAGGGGGCGTCCTACGAGCAGTACTTC

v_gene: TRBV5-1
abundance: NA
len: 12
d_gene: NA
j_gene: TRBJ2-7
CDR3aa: CASSPNLYEQYF
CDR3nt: TGCGCCAGCAGCCCCAACCTCTACGAGCAGTACTTC

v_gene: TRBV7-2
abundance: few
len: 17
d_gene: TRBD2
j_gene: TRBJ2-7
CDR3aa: CASSYSGPSRGSYEQYF
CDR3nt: TGTGCCAGCAGCTATAGCGGGCCCTCCCGGGGCTCCTACGAGCAGTACTTC

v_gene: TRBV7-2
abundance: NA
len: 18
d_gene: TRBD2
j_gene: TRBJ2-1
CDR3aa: CASSLASSGGSSYNEQFF
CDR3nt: TGTGCCAGCAGCTTAGCTTCTTCTGGCGGGAGCTCCTACAATGAGCAGTTCTTC

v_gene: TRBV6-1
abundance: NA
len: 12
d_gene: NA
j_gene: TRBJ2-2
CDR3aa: CASSEYPGELFF
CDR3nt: TGTGCCAGCAGTGAATATCCCGGGGAGCTGTTTTTT

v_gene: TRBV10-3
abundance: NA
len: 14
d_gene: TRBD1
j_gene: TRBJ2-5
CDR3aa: CAISTDRVEETQYF
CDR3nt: TGTGCCATCAGCACAGACAGGGTAGAGGAGACCCAGTACTTC

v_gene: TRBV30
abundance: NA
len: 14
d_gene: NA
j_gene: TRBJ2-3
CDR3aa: CAWSVAIRTDTQYF
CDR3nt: TGTGCCTGGAGTGTGGCGATTCGCACAGATACGCAGTATTTT

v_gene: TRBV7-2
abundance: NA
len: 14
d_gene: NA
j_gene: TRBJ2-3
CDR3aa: CASSSEQLPDTQYF
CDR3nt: TGTGCCAGCAGCTCCGAACAGCTCCCAGATACGCAGTATTTT

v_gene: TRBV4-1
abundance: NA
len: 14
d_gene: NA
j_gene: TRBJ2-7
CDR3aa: CASSRETRGYEQYF
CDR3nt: TGCGCCAGCAGCCGGGAGACTAGGGGCTACGAGCAGTACTTC

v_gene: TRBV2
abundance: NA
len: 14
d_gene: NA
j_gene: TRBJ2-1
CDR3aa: CARGMGTHYNEQFF
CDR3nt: TGTGCCAGAGGCATGGGGACACACTACAATGAGCAGTTCTTC

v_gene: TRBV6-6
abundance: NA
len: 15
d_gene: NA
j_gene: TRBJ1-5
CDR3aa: CASSWGGDSNQPQHF
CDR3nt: TGTGCCAGCAGCTGGGGAGGGGACAGCAATCAGCCCCAGCATTTT

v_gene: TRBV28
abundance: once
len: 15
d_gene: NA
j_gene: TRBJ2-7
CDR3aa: CASSLPTDRTYEQYF
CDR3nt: TGTGCCAGCAGTCTCCCGACGGACAGAACCTACGAGCAGTACTTC

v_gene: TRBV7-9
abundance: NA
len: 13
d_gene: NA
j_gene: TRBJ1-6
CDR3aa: CADGGSNNSPLHF
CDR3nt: TGTGCCGACGGGGGTTCCAATAATTCACCCCTCCACTTT

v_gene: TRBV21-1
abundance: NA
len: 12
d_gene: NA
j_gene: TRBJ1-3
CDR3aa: CTQSHSGNTIYF
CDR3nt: TGTACCCAAAGTCACTCTGGAAACACCATATATTTT

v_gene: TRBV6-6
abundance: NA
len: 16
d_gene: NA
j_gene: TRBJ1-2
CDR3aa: CASTYLQGKRMDGYTF
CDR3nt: TGTGCCAGCACTTACCTTCAGGGCAAACGGATGGATGGCTACACCTTC

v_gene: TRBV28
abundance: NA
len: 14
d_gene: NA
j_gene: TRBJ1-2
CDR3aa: CASSLNILNYGYTF
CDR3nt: TGTGCCAGCAGTTTGAACATTTTGAACTATGGCTACACCTTC

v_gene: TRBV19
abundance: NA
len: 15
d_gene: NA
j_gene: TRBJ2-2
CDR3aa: CASSSEHRNTGELFF
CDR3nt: TGTGCCAGTAGTTCTGAACATAGGAACACCGGGGAGCTGTTTTTT

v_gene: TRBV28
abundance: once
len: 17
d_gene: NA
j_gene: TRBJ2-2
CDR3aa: CASRDPVRNANTGELFF
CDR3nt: TGTGCCAGCAGGGACCCCGTCAGGAACGCGAACACCGGGGAGCTGTTTTTT

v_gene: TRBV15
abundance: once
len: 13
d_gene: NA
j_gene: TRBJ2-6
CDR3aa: CATTPSGANVLTF
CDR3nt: TGTGCCACCACGCCCTCTGGGGCCAACGTCCTGACTTTC

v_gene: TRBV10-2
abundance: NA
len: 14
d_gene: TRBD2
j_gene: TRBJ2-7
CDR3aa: CASTSGRSSYEQYF
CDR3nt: TGCGCCAGTACTAGCGGGAGGTCCTCCTACGAGCAGTACTTC

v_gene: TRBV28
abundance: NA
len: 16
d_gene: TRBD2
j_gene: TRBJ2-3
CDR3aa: CASSSRLAGATDTQYF
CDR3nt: TGTGCCAGCAGTTCTCGACTAGCGGGAGCCACAGATACGCAGTATTTT

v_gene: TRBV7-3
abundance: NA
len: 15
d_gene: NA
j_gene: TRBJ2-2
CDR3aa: CASSAYGTGTGELFF
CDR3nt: TGTGCCAGCAGCGCTTACGGGACGGGCACCGGGGAGCTGTTTTTT

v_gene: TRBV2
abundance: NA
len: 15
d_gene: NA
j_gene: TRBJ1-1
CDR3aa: CASSAQPGRNTEAFF
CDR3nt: TGTGCCAGCAGTGCCCAACCGGGACGGAACACTGAAGCTTTCTTT

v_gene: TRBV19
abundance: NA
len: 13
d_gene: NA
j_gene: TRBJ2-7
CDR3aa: CASGGTETYEQYF
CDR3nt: TGTGCCAGTGGAGGGACAGAGACCTACGAGCAGTACTTC

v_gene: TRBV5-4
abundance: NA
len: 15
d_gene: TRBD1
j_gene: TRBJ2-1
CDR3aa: CASSAGTGYYNEQFF
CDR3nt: TGTGCCAGCAGCGCAGGGACAGGGTATTACAATGAGCAGTTCTTC

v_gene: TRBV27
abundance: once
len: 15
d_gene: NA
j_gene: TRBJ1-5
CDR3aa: CASSLSFQRNQPQHF
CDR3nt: TGTGCCAGCAGTTTATCTTTCCAGCGCAATCAGCCCCAGCATTTT

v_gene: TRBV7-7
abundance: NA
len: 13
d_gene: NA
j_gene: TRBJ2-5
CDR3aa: CASSLGRRETQYF
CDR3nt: TGTGCCAGCAGCTTAGGGCGAAGGGAGACCCAGTACTTC

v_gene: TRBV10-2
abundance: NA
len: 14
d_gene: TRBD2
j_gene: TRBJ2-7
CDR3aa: CASTLAGTSYEQYF
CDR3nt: TGCGCCAGCACCTTAGCGGGTACTTCCTACGAGCAGTACTTC

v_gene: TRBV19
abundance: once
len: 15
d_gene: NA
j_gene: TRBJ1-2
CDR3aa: CASSILGEGSRGYTF
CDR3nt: TGTGCCAGTAGTATACTCGGGGAGGGATCGAGGGGCTACACCTTC

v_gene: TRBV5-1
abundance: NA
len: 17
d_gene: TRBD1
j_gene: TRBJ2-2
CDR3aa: CASSLYAGQGTIGELFF
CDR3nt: TGCGCCAGCAGCTTGTATGCGGGACAGGGGACGATCGGGGAGCTGTTTTTT

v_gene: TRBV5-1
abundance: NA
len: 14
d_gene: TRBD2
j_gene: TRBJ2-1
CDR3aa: CASSGTSSGGEQFF
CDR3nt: TGCGCCAGCAGCGGGACTAGCTCTGGCGGTGAGCAGTTCTTC

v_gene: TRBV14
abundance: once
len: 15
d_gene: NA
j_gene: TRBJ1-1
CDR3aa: CASSQDTGGAAEAFF
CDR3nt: TGTGCCAGCAGCCAAGATACCGGGGGCGCGGCTGAAGCTTTCTTT

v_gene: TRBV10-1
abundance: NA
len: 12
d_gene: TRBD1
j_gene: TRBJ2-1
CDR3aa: CASSDATGGRFF
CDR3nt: TGCGCCAGCAGTGACGCGACAGGGGGGCGGTTCTTC

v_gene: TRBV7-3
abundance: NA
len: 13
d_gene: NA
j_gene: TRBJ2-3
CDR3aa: CASSHSPGDTQYF
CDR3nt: TGTGCCAGCAGTCACTCCCCAGGAGATACGCAGTATTTT

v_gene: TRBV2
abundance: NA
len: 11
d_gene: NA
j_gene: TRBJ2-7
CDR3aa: CASRQADEQYF
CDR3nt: TGTGCCAGCAGGCAGGCGGACGAGCAGTACTTC

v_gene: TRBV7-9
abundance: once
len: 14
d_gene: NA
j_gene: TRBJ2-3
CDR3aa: CASSLQQGTDTQYF
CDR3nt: TGTGCCAGCAGCCTTCAACAGGGCACAGATACGCAGTATTTT

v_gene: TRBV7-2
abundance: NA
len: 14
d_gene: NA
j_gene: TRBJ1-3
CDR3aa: CASSLGGSGNTIYF
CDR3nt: TGTGCCAGCAGCCTAGGGGGATCGGGAAACACCATATATTTT

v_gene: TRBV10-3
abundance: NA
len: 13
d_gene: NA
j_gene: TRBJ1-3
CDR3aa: CATQRISGNTIYF
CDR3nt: TGTGCCACCCAGCGGATTTCTGGAAACACCATATATTTT

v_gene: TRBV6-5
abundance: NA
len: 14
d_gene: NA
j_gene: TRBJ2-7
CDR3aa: CASTAVATINEQYF
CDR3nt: TGTGCCAGCACCGCCGTAGCTACTATCAACGAGCAGTACTTC

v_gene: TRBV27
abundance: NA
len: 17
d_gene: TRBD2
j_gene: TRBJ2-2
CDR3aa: CASSYRGRTSGTGELFF
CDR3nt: TGTGCCAGCAGTTACCGTGGGCGGACTAGCGGAACCGGGGAGCTGTTTTTT

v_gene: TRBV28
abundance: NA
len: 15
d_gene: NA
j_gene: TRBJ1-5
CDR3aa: CASSPQGRSNQPQHF
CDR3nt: TGTGCCAGCAGTCCGCAGGGACGGTCTAATCAGCCCCAGCATTTT

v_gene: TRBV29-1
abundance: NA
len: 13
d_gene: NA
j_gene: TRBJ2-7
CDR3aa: CSVRDSPRGEQYF
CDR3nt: TGCAGCGTTCGGGACTCTCCACGGGGCGAGCAGTACTTC

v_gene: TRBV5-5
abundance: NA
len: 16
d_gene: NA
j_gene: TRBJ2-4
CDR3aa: CASRAALLGAKNIQYF
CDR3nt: TGTGCCAGCAGGGCCGCCCTTCTCGGGGCCAAAAACATTCAGTACTTC

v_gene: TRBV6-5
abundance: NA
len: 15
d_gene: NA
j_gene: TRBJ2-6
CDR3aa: CASSYAGRGANVLTF
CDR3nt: TGTGCCAGCAGTTACGCCGGGCGAGGGGCCAACGTCCTGACTTTC